This note documents a single TCR beta chain sequence. Its antigen is unknown. This record belongs to a study of T cell responses to AZD1222 COVID-19 vaccine. As for the study in general: Recipients boosted at about 4 weeks or about 12 weeks are pooled. Overall study findings and caveats: Baseline antibody screening turned up just a handful of seropositive AZD1222 recipients.

Clones were read by immunoSEQ multiplex PCR, and TCRdb kept only the in-frame ones, dropping some. The sample lists 110,000 to 150,000 clones; about 93% were seen once. Per the germline V gene, CDR1 is MNHEY and CDR2 is SVGAGI. This CDR3 has 15 amino acids. V lost 5 bases and J lost 3, with 14 bases in between. This sequence joins TRBV6-5 and TRBJ1-5, with a possible D match to TRBD1 (6 bases). The specimen was peripheral blood, collected on day 0 of AZD1222 vaccination. The sequence derives from an adult in good health. CDR3 DNA: TGTGCCAGCAGTCAAACAGGGCCGGCCAATCAGCCCCAGCATTTT. It is translated as CASSQTGPANQPQHF.